Listed below are T cell receptor beta chains from one sample, sequenced in a study of T cell repertoires in cytomegalovirus infection. One entry per CDR3 protein, called by TCRdb with MiXCR from the reads. The sample shows hundreds of thousands of distinct CDR3 sequences, about a sixth of them seen only once. Sequencing used PBMCs. The receptors shown here come from a human donor in good health (CMV status not recorded). Some clones in this sample may be carry-over from other donors' samples. CDR3s include the opening cysteine and the closing phenylalanine or tryptophan.

V: TRBV28; J: TRBJ2-3; length: 11; CDR3: CASSFGRSQYF
V: TRBV28; J: TRBJ2-7; length: 11; CDR3: CASSFVDEQYF
V: TRBV2; J: TRBJ2-7; length: 12; CDR3: CASGTNSYEQYF
V: TRBV28; J: TRBJ2-5; length: 19; CDR3: CASSLFSEARGEYQETQYF
V: TRBV7-9; J: TRBJ1-3; length: 15; CDR3: CASSSERGTGNTIYF
V: TRBV7-2; J: TRBJ2-1; length: 15; CDR3: CASSLTQSSYNEQFF
V: TRBV20-1; J: TRBJ2-5; length: 14; CDR3: CSARTGLAQETQYF
V: TRBV5-1; J: TRBJ1-1; length: 14; CDR3: CASSLAGKNTEAFF
V: TRBV6-1; J: TRBJ1-1; length: 14; CDR3: CASSAGQGGSEAFF
V: TRBV4-3; J: TRBJ1-5; length: 14; CDR3: CASSQDIGNQPQHF
V: TRBV20-1; J: TRBJ2-3; length: 11; CDR3: CSAPNTDTQYF
V: TRBV28; J: TRBJ1-6; length: 16; CDR3: CASSFPRDGPNSPLHF
V: TRBV18; J: TRBJ2-7; length: 13; CDR3: CASSGQSSYEQYF
V: TRBV10-3; J: TRBJ2-3; length: 13; CDR3: CAISEVLGDTQYF
V: TRBV6-1; J: TRBJ2-7; length: 13; CDR3: CASSRDRAYEQYF
V: TRBV6-1; J: TRBJ1-2; length: 15; CDR3: CASSEVTGGAYGYTF
V: TRBV12-3/TRBV12-4; J: TRBJ1-3; length: 12; CDR3: CASSLGGNTIYF
V: TRBV18; J: TRBJ2-7; length: 16; CDR3: CASSLFDRGQGNEQYF
V: TRBV28; J: TRBJ2-6; length: 16; CDR3: CASSQGGNQGANVLTF
V: TRBV5-8; J: TRBJ1-6; length: 11; CDR3: CASTIHSPLHF
V: TRBV27; J: TRBJ2-3; length: 16; CDR3: CASSASFEADLDTQYF
V: TRBV3-1; J: TRBJ1-2; length: 14; CDR3: CASSRLPGDYGYTF
V: TRBV12-3/TRBV12-4; J: TRBJ2-1; length: 14; CDR3: CASSRTASYNEQFF
V: TRBV20-1; J: TRBJ2-7; length: 15; CDR3: CSARAGSGGDYEQYF
V: TRBV29-1; J: TRBJ2-1; length: 13; CDR3: CSGRDRRYNEQFF
V: TRBV6-2/TRBV6-3; J: TRBJ2-1; length: 14; CDR3: CASEYNRQGGEQFF
V: TRBV4-1; J: TRBJ2-5; length: 15; CDR3: CASSQDQATQETQYF
V: TRBV7-2; J: TRBJ1-5; length: 13; CDR3: CASSLEGPQPQHF
V: TRBV24-1; J: TRBJ2-3; length: 15; CDR3: CATSDPGTSTDTQYF
V: TRBV15; J: TRBJ2-7; length: 16; CDR3: CATSRDRSAIPYEQYF
V: TRBV11-2; J: TRBJ2-6; length: 19; CDR3: CASSLVGPSYSSGANVLTF
V: TRBV24-1; J: TRBJ2-7; length: 15; CDR3: CATSDGVGGKDEQYF
V: TRBV28; J: TRBJ2-7; length: 15; CDR3: CASNQQPRLTYEQYF
V: TRBV29-1; J: TRBJ1-2; length: 12; CDR3: CSVNQAHYGYTF
V: TRBV7-9; J: TRBJ1-2; length: 12; CDR3: CASSLALVSYTF
V: TRBV6-2/TRBV6-3; J: TRBJ2-3; length: 14; CDR3: CASSYGDFTDTQYF
V: TRBV5-6; J: TRBJ1-3; length: 14; CDR3: CASSSIRTGNTIYF
V: TRBV7-2; J: TRBJ2-2; length: 19; CDR3: CASSPRGGQGVVWTGELFF
V: TRBV2; J: TRBJ2-5; length: 12; CDR3: CASRSGGETQYF
V: TRBV5-3; J: TRBJ2-3; length: 15; CDR3: CASSLGREGTDTQYF
V: TRBV7-2; J: TRBJ2-2; length: 15; CDR3: CASSQTGGASGELFF
V: TRBV7-9; J: TRBJ2-7; length: 18; CDR3: CASSRLLGMAERAYEQYF
V: TRBV2; J: TRBJ2-3; length: 14; CDR3: CASVQGTSTDTQYF
V: TRBV7-9; J: TRBJ1-1; length: 17; CDR3: CASSLAGALGMNTEAFF
V: TRBV9; J: TRBJ2-7; length: 16; CDR3: CASSPRGDRATYEQYF
V: TRBV7-8; J: TRBJ2-5; length: 14; CDR3: CASSAPGTQETQYF
V: TRBV24-1; J: TRBJ2-3; length: 17; CDR3: CATSELRQGGRTDTQYF
V: TRBV28; J: TRBJ1-2; length: 16; CDR3: CASSQTRGSYHYGYTF
V: TRBV28; J: TRBJ2-5; length: 23; CDR3: CASSGRSRAPGTSGLGPVETQYF
V: TRBV28; J: TRBJ1-5; length: 13; CDR3: CASSLTGVWAQHF
V: TRBV14; J: TRBJ1-3; length: 13; CDR3: CASMRYSGNTIYF
V: TRBV4-2; J: TRBJ2-6; length: 18; CDR3: CASSPGQGPDSGANVLTF
V: TRBV2; J: TRBJ2-5; length: 14; CDR3: CASSEDRGQETQYF
V: TRBV2; J: TRBJ2-3; length: 15; CDR3: CASSEIGQATDTQYF
V: TRBV11-2; J: TRBJ2-7; length: 15; CDR3: CASSLDSAGPYEQYF
V: TRBV7-2; J: TRBJ1-5; length: 14; CDR3: CASSLAGQDQPQHF
V: TRBV5-1; J: TRBJ2-5; length: 14; CDR3: CASSSRDGQETQYF
V: TRBV28; J: TRBJ1-1; length: 16; CDR3: CASSFPPPQQNTEAFF
V: TRBV2; J: TRBJ2-5; length: 17; CDR3: CASSEAEQGAIRQTQYF